A single T cell receptor beta chain is shown here with its context. This entry belongs to a study of blood T cell repertoires in COVID-19. Study summary: Samples of COVID-19 (acute and convalescent) were obtained from the United States, Italy and Spain.

CDR3 length: 18 amino acids. Per the germline V gene, CDR1 is MDHEN and CDR2 is SYDVKM. The germline V and J ends were trimmed by 3 bases and 2 bases, with 19 bases remaining between them. Repertoires were generated with immunoSEQ multiplex PCR, while TCRdb's copy carries only in-frame clones and drops some. This sample has about 200,000 clones, with over 75% found just once. Source material: peripheral blood. The clonotype originates from a human donor in a cohort sampled during active COVID-19. The gene calls are TRBV28 and TRBJ2-2, with D tentatively TRBD1 (6 bases). CDR3 loop: CASSFPPPGHANTGELFF. CDR3 DNA: TGTGCCAGCAGTTTCCCTCCTCCGGGACATGCAAACACCGGGGAGCTGTTTTTT.